This TCR beta chain was observed in a study of human CD8 memory T cell subsets. Study outcomes and limitations: The study found similarly high diversity in stem-like memory and precursor exhausted T cells, unlike effector memory cells.

It was UMI-labeled 5' RACE by which the TCR beta libraries were made. As handled by the study authors: Every library of TCR beta sequences contained functional CDR3 beta clonotypes numbering between roughly 2,600 and 20,000. TCRdb reanalyzed the 5' RACE reads, giving one entry per CDR3 protein sequence and no DNA. TCRdb's processing, not the authors', yielded these V and J calls. In total, the table holds fewer than 20,000 distinct CDR3 sequences. The CDR3 extends over 16 amino acids. Germline V gene data show CDR1 as MNHNY and CDR2 as SVGAGI (reference sequence). Total CD8+ T cells were enriched by a separation that was negative and magnetic. Per subset, duplicate vials of 150,000 sorted CD8+ T cells supplied RNA. This clonotype ranks as medium-sized in terms of frequency. Its specificity is not known.

The receptor was isolated from a human donor in good health. The chain uses TRBV6-6 and TRBJ2-5; there is no DNA to check the TCRdb D call of TRBD1. Sequences were obtained from CD8+ T cells from PBMCs. CDR3 loop: CASSYSIGTSQETQYF.